These 21 T cell receptor beta chains originate from one sample sequenced in a study of identical twins. TCRdb reanalysed the 5' RACE reads using MiXCR and keeps one entry per CDR3 protein. The table has fewer than 500,000 distinct CDR3 sequences, about 13% seen once. Separately, the same data were catalogued under a study of yellow fever vaccine responses in identical twins.

The sample taken for sequencing was CD4+ T cells sorted from blood. The origin of the receptors is a woman in her late teens or twenties in good health.

J is TRBJ2-4 and V is TRBV13; D not certain. Trimming left V 2 bases short and J 1 base short, with 9 bases between. Germline loops: CDR1 PRHDT, CDR2 FYEKMQ (reference sequence). The CDR3 has 15 residues. CDR3 DNA: TGTGCCAGCAGCTTACCCGGACCTGCCAAAAACATTCAGTACTTC. This gives the protein CASSLPGPAKNIQYF.

At least ten counts were recorded for this clonotype. This chain uses TRBV29-1 with TRBJ2-7, with 7 bases matching TRBD1. V lost 7 bases and J lost 0; bases outside the gene matches: 6. The germline V gene encodes CDR1 SQVTM and CDR2 ANQGSEA. The CDR3 loop spans 13 amino acids. The CDR3 nucleotides are TGCAGCGCCGCGGACAGGAGCTCCTACGAGCAGTACTTC. This translates into CSAADRSSYEQYF.

The chain is built from TRBV4-3 and TRBJ2-3; 9 bases agree with TRBD1. In germline, CDR1 is LGHNA, CDR2 YSLEER. V shed 8 bases and J 3 bases; nucleotides not matched to a gene: 6. This CDR3 spans 14 amino acids. The CDR3 is CASGTGGQTDTQYF. The CDR3 region has the DNA TGCGCCAGCGGCACAGGGGGCCAGACAGATACGCAGTATTTT.

The chain employs TRBV20-1 and TRBJ2-5; D assignment may be TRBD1 or TRBD2 (5 bases each). The germline gives CDR1 DFQATT, CDR2 SNEGSKA (reference sequence). Trimming removed 4 bases at V and 4 bases at J, with 10 bases between. The CDR3 contains 12 residues. The CDR3 bases are TGCAGTGCTAATAGGGACGGAGAGACCCAGTACTTC. Protein sequence: CSANRDGETQYF.

This clonotype was detected ten times or more. This chain uses TRBV12-3 or TRBV12-4 with TRBJ2-7, with 7 bases that match TRBD1. The J segment lost 0 bases and the V segment lost 2 bases, leaving 10 bases of the junction unmatched. There are 17 residues in the CDR3. The CDR3 DNA follows: TGTGCCAGCAGTTTAACGGCCGGGGCAGGGGGCTCCTACGAGCAGTACTTC. It encodes CASSLTAGAGGSYEQYF.

The V and J genes are TRBV11-1 and TRBJ2-1, with a weak D call TRBD1 (5 bases). V shed 5 bases and J shed 9 bases, with 14 bases lying between them. CDR1 is SGHAT, CDR2 FQDESV, per germline (reference sequence). The CDR3 spans 13 residues. In nucleotides, the CDR3 is TGTGCCAGCAGCATAGTTGGGGCAGGTGAGCAGTTCTTC. Protein: CASSIVGAGEQFF. The variable domain in full, with the rest retrieved from reference TRBV11-1 and TRBJ2-1, is EAEVAQSPRYKITEKSQAVAFWCDPISGHATLYWYRQILGQGPELLVQFQDESVVDDSQLPKDRFSAERLKGVDSTLKIQPAELGDSAMYLCASSIVGAGEQFFGPGTRLTVL.

The chain has TRBV12-3 or TRBV12-4 and TRBJ2-1, with 9 nucleotides matching TRBD2. After removal of 1 base from V and 9 bases from J, the junction contained 4 bases not matched to a gene. The CDR3 runs 14 residues. CDR3: CASSLGGGASEQFF. The CDR3 nucleotides read TGTGCCAGCAGTTTAGGCGGGGGGGCCAGTGAGCAGTTCTTC.

This chain connects TRBV7-9 to TRBJ2-3; TRBD1 aligns across 8 bases. Losses at the gene ends were 5 bases for V and 7 bases for J; bases not matched to a gene: 8. This CDR3 is built from 14 residues. Looked up from germline, CDR1 is SEHNR and CDR2 is FQNEAQ (reference sequence). The CDR3 sequence is CASSLTGGIHTQYF. The CDR3 nucleotides read TGTGCCAGCAGCCTAACAGGGGGAATACATACGCAGTATTTT.

This clonotype came up many times. The chain is built from TRBV11-2 and TRBJ2-7; maybe TRBD1 (6 bases). CDR3 length: 17 amino acids. V was cut by 2 bases and J by 3 bases, with 20 bases left in between. Germline V CDR1 and CDR2: SGHAT, FQNNGV. DNA of the CDR3: TGTGCCAGCAGCTTACTATATCGACAGGAGAACTTCTACGAGCAGTACTTC. Translation gives CASSLLYRQENFYEQYF.

The chain couples TRBV6-5 to TRBJ1-1; D remains ambiguous. From germline, CDR1 is MNHEY and CDR2 SVGAGI. V gave up 11 bases and J gave up 4 bases, with 11 bases separating them. CDR3 size: 11 residues. In DNA, the CDR3 is TGTGCCGCCCGGAGTCTCACTGAAGCTTTCTTT. Translating it yields CAARSLTEAFF.

This clonotype was counted between two and nine times. The V and J genes are TRBV6-1 and TRBJ2-7, with D perhaps matching TRBD1 or TRBD2 (5 bases each). The CDR3 is 14 residues long. CDR1 and CDR2 (germline): MNHNS, SASEGT. The V gene lost 5 bases and the J gene lost 2 bases, with 13 bases spanning the gap. The CDR3, as DNA: TGTGCCAGCAGTAGAGGGACGGGAACCTACGAGCAGTACTTC. This encodes CASSRGTGTYEQYF.

This rearrangement joins TRBV5-5 to TRBJ2-7, with no clear D. Trimming took 1 base from V and 2 from J, leaving 13 bases between them. The V gene's germline CDR1 is SGHKS and CDR2 YYEKEE (reference sequence). The CDR3 loop spans 15 amino acids. CDR3 in DNA: TGTGCCAGCAGCTTGTATACTACACAAACCTACGAGCAGTACTTC. Its protein product is CASSLYTTQTYEQYF. Based on the CDR3 plus reference TRBV5-5 and TRBJ2-7, the full variable domain is DAGVTQSPTHLIKTRGQQVTLRCSPISGHKSVSWYQQVLGQGPQFIFQYYEKEERGRGNFPDRFSARQFPNYSSELNVNALLLGDSALYLCASSLYTTQTYEQYFGPGTRLTVT.

This rearrangement joins TRBV9 to TRBJ2-1; D is undetermined. Germline V gene lookup returns CDR1 SGDLS and CDR2 YYNGEE. The V end was cut by 0 bases, the J end by 4 bases, with 5 bases between. The CDR3 totals 13 residues. The CDR3 DNA is TGTGCCAGCAGCGTAGGGTATTACAATGAGCAGTTCTTC. This codes for CASSVGYYNEQFF. Full variable domain (rest looked up from reference TRBV9 and TRBJ2-1): DSGVTQTPKHLITATGQRVTLRCSPRSGDLSVYWYQQSLDQGLQFLIQYYNGEERAKGNILERFSAQQFPDLHSELNLSSLELGDSALYFCASSVGYYNEQFFGPGTRLTVL.

The chain has TRBV28 and TRBJ1-5, with D unclear. The CDR3 spans 16 residues. Trimming took 5 bases from V and 2 from J, leaving 16 bases between them. CDR1 is MDHEN, CDR2 SYDVKM, per germline. The CDR3 here is CASSSLSRIRNQPQHF. DNA of the CDR3: TGTGCCAGCAGTAGCCTTAGTAGGATCCGCAATCAGCCCCAGCATTTT.

This clonotype was found a few times. The V and J genes are TRBV5-1 and TRBJ2-1, with TRBD2 identical over 11 bases. The CDR3 length is 16 residues. V shed 0 bases, J shed 9 bases, and the junction held 8 bases outside the gene matches. The V gene's germline CDR1 is SGHRS and CDR2 YFSETQ. This chain's CDR3 is CASSLGRGSGRGEQFF. The CDR3 DNA reads TGCGCCAGCAGCTTGGGCCGGGGTAGCGGGAGGGGTGAGCAGTTCTTC.

In this sample, this clonotype turned up many times. The rearrangement links TRBV5-6 to TRBJ2-1, with TRBD2 matching 8 bases. Per germline, CDR1 SGHDT and CDR2 YYEEEE. Trimming took 5 bases from V and 4 from J; bases not matched to a gene: 2. The CDR3 loop spans 13 amino acids. The DNA for the CDR3 is TGTGCCAGCAGTAAGCGGGGGTACAATGAGCAGTTCTTC. Translating it yields CASSKRGYNEQFF.

In its sample, this clonotype was seen a few times. The rearrangement uses TRBV6-2 or TRBV6-3 and TRBJ2-1; the match to TRBD2 covers 8 bases. Trimming took 6 bases from V and 3 from J; bases not matched to a gene: 10. Germline V gene lookup returns CDR1 MNHEY and CDR2 SVGEGT. CDR3 length: 16 amino acids. Here the CDR3 DNA reads TGTGCCAGCAGACCCACTAGCGGATTCATCTACAATGAGCAGTTCTTC. Amino acid sequence: CASRPTSGFIYNEQFF.

Only a few counts were recorded for this clonotype. The rearrangement links TRBV7-2 to TRBJ2-3; the match to TRBD2 covers 11 bases. The CDR3 spans 17 residues. Germline loops: CDR1 SGHTA, CDR2 FQGNSA. V trimming: 2 bases; J trimming: 2 bases; junction bases outside the gene matches: 6. CDR3 coding DNA: TGTGCCAGCAGCTTAATGGCTAGCGGGGGGTACACAGATACGCAGTATTTT. This encodes CASSLMASGGYTDTQYF.

CDR3 amino acids: CASSYTPGQGYPGELFF. CDR3 coding DNA: TGTGCCAGCAGTTACACACCGGGACAGGGATACCCCGGGGAGCTGTTTTTT. This rearrangement joins TRBV6-2 or TRBV6-3 to TRBJ2-2; 9 bases are shared with TRBD1. The germline gives CDR1 MNHEY, CDR2 SVGEGT. The V segment lost 2 bases and the J segment 6 bases; nucleotides outside the gene matches: 10. The CDR3 runs 17 residues.

V is TRBV20-1 and J is TRBJ2-7; 9 bases are shared with TRBD2. Germline V gives CDR1 DFQATT, CDR2 SNEGSKA (reference sequence). The CDR3 is 15 amino acids. Germline trimming cut 3 bases from V and 1 base from J; bases unmatched to any gene: 7. CDR3 nucleotide sequence: TGCAGTGCTAGTCCTGTAGCGGGAGCTTCCTACGAGCAGTACTTC. This translates into CSASPVAGASYEQYF.

The gene calls are TRBV30 and TRBJ2-5; D not certain. From germline, CDR1 is GTSNPN and CDR2 SVGIG (reference sequence). This CDR3 is built from 10 residues. Trimming removed 2 bases from V and 5 bases from J, with 3 bases in between. The CDR3 region is CAWSSETQYF. The CDR3 coding sequence is TGTGCCTGGAGTTCGGAGACCCAGTACTTC.